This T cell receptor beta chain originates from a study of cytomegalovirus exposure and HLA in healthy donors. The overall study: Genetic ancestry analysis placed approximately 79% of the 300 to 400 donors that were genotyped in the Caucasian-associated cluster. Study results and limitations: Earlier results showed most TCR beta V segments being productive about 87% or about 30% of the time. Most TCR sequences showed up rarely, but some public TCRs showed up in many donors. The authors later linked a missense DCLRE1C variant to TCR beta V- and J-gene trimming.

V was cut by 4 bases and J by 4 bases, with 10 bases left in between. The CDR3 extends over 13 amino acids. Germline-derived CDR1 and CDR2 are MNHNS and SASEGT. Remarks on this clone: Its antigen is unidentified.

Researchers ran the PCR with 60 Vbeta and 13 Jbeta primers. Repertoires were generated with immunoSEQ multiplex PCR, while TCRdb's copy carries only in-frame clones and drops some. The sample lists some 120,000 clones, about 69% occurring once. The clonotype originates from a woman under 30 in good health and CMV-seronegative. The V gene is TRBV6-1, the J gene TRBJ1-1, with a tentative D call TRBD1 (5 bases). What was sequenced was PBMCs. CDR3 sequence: CASSAGVSTEAFF. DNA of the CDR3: TGTGCCAGCAGTGCGGGGGTGAGCACTGAAGCTTTCTTT.